The rows below give T cell receptor beta chains drawn from one sample of a study of cytomegalovirus exposure and HLA in healthy donors. The protocol was immunoSEQ multiplex PCR, while the TCRdb copy is restricted to in-frame clones and leaves out a portion. The sample holds around 130,000 clones, over 60% seen once. Sequencing was performed on PBMCs. All receptors come from a human donor in good health. The CDR3 runs from the conserved cysteine through the conserved F or W. The order of the fields is clone size, V gene, J gene, D gene, CDR3 length, CDR3 protein, CDR3 DNA. D genes are given only for firm matches. The size field is filled for only some rows; it gives once, few, many or a size class.

NA	TRBV5-1	TRBJ1-6	NA	16	CASSLNPGLSNSPLHF	TGCGCCAGCAGCCTGAACCCGGGACTGTCTAATTCACCCCTCCACTTT
once	TRBV7-6	TRBJ1-2	NA	15	CASSLERGVESGYTF	TGTGCCAGCAGCCTCGAGCGGGGGGTAGAGAGTGGCTACACCTTC
NA	TRBV10-2	TRBJ1-3	TRBD1	15	CASRGQSISGNTIYF	TGCGCCAGCAGGGGACAGTCGATCTCTGGAAACACCATATATTTT
NA	TRBV6-1	TRBJ2-5	TRBD2	15	CASINAGGLLETQYF	TGTGCCAGCATTAACGCGGGGGGCCTCCTGGAGACCCAGTACTTC
once	TRBV5-4	TRBJ2-2	NA	15	CASSPVSANTGELFF	TGTGCCAGCAGTCCCGTTTCCGCGAACACCGGGGAGCTGTTTTTT
NA	TRBV7-9	TRBJ2-3	TRBD1	16	CASSFGDRGLTDTQYF	TGTGCCAGCAGCTTTGGGGACAGGGGGCTTACAGATACGCAGTATTTT
NA	TRBV7-2	TRBJ1-2	NA	12	CASSRDKYGYTF	TGTGCCAGCAGCCGAGACAAGTATGGCTACACCTTC
once	TRBV7-8	TRBJ1-5	TRBD1	11	CAIKRGPPQHF	TGTGCCATCAAGAGGGGGCCGCCCCAGCATTTT
once	TRBV5-8	TRBJ2-7	TRBD2	17	CASSLSLGFAGDYEQYF	TGTGCCAGCAGCTTGAGTTTGGGTTTCGCGGGGGATTACGAGCAGTACTTC
NA	TRBV27	TRBJ1-2	NA	12	CASSLAGEGYTF	TGTGCCAGCAGTTTGGCAGGGGAAGGCTACACCTTC
NA	TRBV11-2	TRBJ1-2	NA	15	CASSYRTDVSYGYTF	TGTGCCAGCAGCTATCGGACAGACGTGAGCTATGGCTACACCTTC
NA	TRBV6-1	TRBJ1-6	NA	13	CASSEPREFPLHF	TGTGCCAGCAGTGAACCCCGGGAATTCCCCCTCCACTTT
NA	TRBV5-1	TRBJ2-7	TRBD1	14	CASSSGTGPYEQYF	TGCGCCAGCAGCTCGGGGACAGGCCCCTACGAGCAGTACTTC
once	TRBV6-1	TRBJ2-7	NA	13	CASKQGATYEQYF	TGTGCCAGTAAACAGGGCGCAACCTACGAGCAGTACTTC
NA	TRBV7-9	TRBJ1-2	NA	13	CASSYLWENGYTF	TGTGCCAGCAGCTACCTTTGGGAGAATGGCTACACCTTC
NA	TRBV30	TRBJ1-2	NA	11	CAWSVRVGYTF	TGTGCCTGGAGTGTCCGAGTTGGCTACACCTTC
NA	TRBV7-6	TRBJ2-3	TRBD2	15	CASSLAGGPRVTQYF	TGTGCCAGCAGCCTCGCGGGGGGGCCCCGGGTTACGCAGTATTTT
NA	TRBV28	TRBJ1-2	NA	14	CASRGGGRESGYTF	TGTGCCAGCAGGGGGGGAGGCAGGGAAAGTGGCTACACCTTC
NA	TRBV15	TRBJ2-1	NA	12	CATSRVAVEQFF	TGTGCCACCAGCAGAGTAGCGGTTGAGCAGTTCTTC
few	TRBV5-4	TRBJ2-4	NA	14	CASSLVGDKNIQYF	TGTGCCAGCAGCTTGGTAGGGGACAAAAACATTCAGTACTTC
NA	TRBV30	TRBJ2-3	NA	13	CAWEGTLTDTQYF	TGTGCCTGGGAAGGGACACTCACAGATACGCAGTATTTT
NA	TRBV5-6	TRBJ1-1	TRBD1	15	CASSSSRDRVPEAFF	TGTGCCAGCAGCTCGTCCCGGGACAGGGTACCTGAAGCTTTCTTT
NA	TRBV30	TRBJ2-1	TRBD2	14	CAWSAGGGTNEQFF	TGTGCCTGGAGTGCGGGCGGGGGGACCAATGAGCAGTTCTTC
NA	TRBV4-2	TRBJ2-6	NA	18	CASSQEGRGLSGANVLTF	TGTGCCAGCAGCCAAGAGGGCAGGGGCCTCTCTGGGGCCAACGTCCTGACTTTC
NA	TRBV29-1	TRBJ2-1	NA	13	CSARDNSYNEQFF	TGCAGCGCCCGGGATAACTCCTACAATGAGCAGTTCTTC
NA	TRBV6-5	TRBJ1-4	NA	14	CASSRQATNEKLFF	TGTGCCAGCAGCCGACAGGCTACGAATGAAAAACTGTTTTTT
once	TRBV30	TRBJ2-7	TRBD1	13	CAWDRGLTYEQYF	TGTGCCTGGGACAGGGGGCTCACCTACGAGCAGTACTTC
once	TRBV5-1	TRBJ2-5	NA	14	CASSAGLSQETQYF	TGCGCCAGCAGCGCGGGACTCTCCCAAGAGACCCAGTACTTC
NA	TRBV25-1	TRBJ2-3	NA	15	CASSFGIPGVDTQYF	TGTGCCAGCAGTTTCGGGATCCCCGGGGTGGATACGCAGTATTTT
NA	TRBV5-4	TRBJ2-7	TRBD1	14	CASRSGTGSYEQYF	TGTGCCAGCAGATCCGGGACAGGGTCCTACGAGCAGTACTTC
NA	TRBV28	TRBJ1-5	TRBD1	16	CASLFPGGQGNQPQHF	TGTGCCAGCCTTTTCCCAGGGGGCCAGGGCAATCAGCCCCAGCATTTT
NA	TRBV28	TRBJ2-3	TRBD2	15	CASSRPGTSGDTQYF	TGTGCCAGCAGTCGTCCCGGGACTAGCGGAGATACGCAGTATTTT
NA	TRBV7-2	TRBJ1-4	NA	15	CASSWRVATNEKLFF	TGTGCCAGCAGCTGGCGGGTTGCAACTAATGAAAAACTGTTTTTT